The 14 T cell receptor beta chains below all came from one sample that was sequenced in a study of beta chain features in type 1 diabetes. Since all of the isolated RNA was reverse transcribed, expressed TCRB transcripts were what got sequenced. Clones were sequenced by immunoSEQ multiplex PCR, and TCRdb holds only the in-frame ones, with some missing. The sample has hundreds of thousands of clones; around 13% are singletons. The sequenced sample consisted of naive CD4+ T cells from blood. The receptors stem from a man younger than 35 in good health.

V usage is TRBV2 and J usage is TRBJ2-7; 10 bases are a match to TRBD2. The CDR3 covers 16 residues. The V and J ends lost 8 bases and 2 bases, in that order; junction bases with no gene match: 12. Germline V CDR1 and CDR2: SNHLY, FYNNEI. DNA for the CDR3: TGTGCCAGCCGAAACCCTAGCGGGAGTGCTACCTACGAGCAGTACTTC. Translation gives CASRNPSGSATYEQYF.

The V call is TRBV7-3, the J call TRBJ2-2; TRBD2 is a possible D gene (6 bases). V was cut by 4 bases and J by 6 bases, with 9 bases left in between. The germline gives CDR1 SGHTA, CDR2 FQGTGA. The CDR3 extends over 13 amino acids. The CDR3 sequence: CASSWTTSGELFF. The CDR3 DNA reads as TGTGCCAGCAGCTGGACTACGTCCGGGGAGCTGTTTTTT.

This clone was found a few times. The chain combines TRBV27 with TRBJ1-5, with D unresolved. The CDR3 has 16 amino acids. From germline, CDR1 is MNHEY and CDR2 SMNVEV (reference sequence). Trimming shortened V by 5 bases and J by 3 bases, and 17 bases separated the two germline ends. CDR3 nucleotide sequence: TGTGCCAGCAGTCTATTCCGGACGGGAAACAATCAGCCCCAGCATTTT. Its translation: CASSLFRTGNNQPQHF.

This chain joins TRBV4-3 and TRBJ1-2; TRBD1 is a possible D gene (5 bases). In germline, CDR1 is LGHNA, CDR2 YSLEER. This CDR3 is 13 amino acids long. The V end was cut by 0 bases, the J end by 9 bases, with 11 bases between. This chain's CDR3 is CASSQEGGRSYTF. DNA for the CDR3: TGCGCCAGCAGCCAAGAGGGGGGTCGGAGCTACACCTTC.

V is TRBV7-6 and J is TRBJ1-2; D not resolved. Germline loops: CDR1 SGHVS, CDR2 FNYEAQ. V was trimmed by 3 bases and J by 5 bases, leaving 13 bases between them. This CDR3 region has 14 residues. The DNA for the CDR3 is TGTGCCAGCAGCTTCCTGGAGAAAGAGTATGGCTACACCTTC. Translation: CASSFLEKEYGYTF.

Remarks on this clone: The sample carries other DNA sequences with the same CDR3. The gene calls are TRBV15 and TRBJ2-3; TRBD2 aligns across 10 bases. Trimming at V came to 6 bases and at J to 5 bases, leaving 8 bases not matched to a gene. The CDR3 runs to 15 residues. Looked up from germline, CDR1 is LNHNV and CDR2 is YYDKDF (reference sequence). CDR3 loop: CATRMSGRAIDTQYF. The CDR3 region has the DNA TGTGCCACCAGGATGAGCGGGAGGGCCATAGATACGCAGTATTTT.

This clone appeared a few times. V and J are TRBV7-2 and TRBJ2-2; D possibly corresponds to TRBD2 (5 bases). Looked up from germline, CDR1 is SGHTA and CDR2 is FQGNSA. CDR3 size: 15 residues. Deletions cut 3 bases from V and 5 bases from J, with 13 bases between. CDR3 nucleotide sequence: TGTGCCAGCAGCTTCTGGCGGGCAGTTACCGGGGAGCTGTTTTTT. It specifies CASSFWRAVTGELFF.

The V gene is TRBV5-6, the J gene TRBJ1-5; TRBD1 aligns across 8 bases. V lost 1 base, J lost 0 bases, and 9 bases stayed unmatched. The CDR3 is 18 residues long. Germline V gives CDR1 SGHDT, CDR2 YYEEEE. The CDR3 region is CASSLTPLTGVSNQPQHF. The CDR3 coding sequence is TGTGCCAGCAGCTTGACCCCACTGACAGGGGTTAGCAATCAGCCCCAGCATTTT.

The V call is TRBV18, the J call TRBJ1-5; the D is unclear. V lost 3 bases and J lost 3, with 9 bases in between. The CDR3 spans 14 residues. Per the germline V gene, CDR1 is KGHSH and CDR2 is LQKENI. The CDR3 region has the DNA TGTGCCAGCTCACCGGACGGGGTCAATCAGCCCCAGCATTTT. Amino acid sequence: CASSPDGVNQPQHF.

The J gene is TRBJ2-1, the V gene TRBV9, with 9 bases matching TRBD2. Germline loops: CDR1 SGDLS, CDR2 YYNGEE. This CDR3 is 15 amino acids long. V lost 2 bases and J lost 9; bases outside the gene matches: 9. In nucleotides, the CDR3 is TGTGCCAGCAGCGTGCGTAGCGGGAGTTTCGGTGAGCAGTTCTTC. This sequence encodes CASSVRSGSFGEQFF.

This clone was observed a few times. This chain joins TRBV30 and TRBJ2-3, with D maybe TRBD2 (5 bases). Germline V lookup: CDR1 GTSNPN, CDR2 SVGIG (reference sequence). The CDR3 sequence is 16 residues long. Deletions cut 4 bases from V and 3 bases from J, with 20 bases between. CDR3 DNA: TGTGCCTGGATCCTCAGGTCTGAGGGCCTTACAGATACGCAGTATTTT. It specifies CAWILRSEGLTDTQYF.

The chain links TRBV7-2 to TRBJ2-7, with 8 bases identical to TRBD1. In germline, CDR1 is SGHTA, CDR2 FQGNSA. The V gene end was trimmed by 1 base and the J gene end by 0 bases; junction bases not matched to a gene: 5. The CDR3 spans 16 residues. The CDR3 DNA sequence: TGTGCCAGCAGCTTAGATCAACAGGGGGTCTCCTACGAGCAGTACTTC. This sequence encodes CASSLDQQGVSYEQYF.

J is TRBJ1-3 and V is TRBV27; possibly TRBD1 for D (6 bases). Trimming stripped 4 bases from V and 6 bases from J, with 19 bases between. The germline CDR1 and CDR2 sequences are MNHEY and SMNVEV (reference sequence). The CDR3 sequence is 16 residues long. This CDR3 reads CASSSGGVGWLNTIYF. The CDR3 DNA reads TGTGCCAGCAGTTCGGGGGGCGTCGGGTGGCTAAACACCATATATTTT.

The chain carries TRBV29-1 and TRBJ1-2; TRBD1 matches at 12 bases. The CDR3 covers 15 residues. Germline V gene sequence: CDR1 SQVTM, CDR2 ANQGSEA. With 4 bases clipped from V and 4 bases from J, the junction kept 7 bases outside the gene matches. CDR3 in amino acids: CSVVGTGGLGYGYTF. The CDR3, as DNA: TGCAGCGTTGTCGGGACAGGGGGCCTCGGCTATGGCTACACCTTC.